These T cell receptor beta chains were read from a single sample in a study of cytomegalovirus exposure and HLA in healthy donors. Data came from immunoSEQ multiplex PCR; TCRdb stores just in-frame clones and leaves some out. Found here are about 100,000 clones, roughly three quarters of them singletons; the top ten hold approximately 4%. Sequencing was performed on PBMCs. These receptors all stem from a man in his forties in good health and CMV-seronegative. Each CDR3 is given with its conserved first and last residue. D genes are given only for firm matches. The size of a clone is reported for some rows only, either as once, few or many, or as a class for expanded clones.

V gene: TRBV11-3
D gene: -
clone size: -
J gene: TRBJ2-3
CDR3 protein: CASSDSRADTQYF
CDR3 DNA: TGTGCTAGCAGCGATTCCCGCGCAGATACGCAGTATTTT

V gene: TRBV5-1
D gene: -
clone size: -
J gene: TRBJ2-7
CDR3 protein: CASSFHPIGQAGYEQYF
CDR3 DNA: TGCGCCAGCAGTTTTCATCCTATCGGGCAGGCGGGGTACGAGCAGTACTTC

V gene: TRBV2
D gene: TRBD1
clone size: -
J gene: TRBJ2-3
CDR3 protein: CASSPDRGGTDTQYF
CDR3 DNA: TGTGCCAGCAGTCCAGACAGGGGCGGCACAGATACGCAGTATTTT

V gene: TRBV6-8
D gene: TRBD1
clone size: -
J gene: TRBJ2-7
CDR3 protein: CAIDRGLNEQYF
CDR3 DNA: TGTGCCATCGACAGGGGGCTGAACGAGCAGTACTTC

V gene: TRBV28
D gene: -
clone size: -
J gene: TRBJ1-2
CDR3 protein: CASSSPRRSTF
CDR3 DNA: TGTGCCAGCAGTTCCCCAAGGAGGAGCACCTTC

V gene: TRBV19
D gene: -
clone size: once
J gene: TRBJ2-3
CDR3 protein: CASSIGTPDTQYF
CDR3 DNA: TGTGCCAGTAGTATCGGGACTCCTGATACGCAGTATTTT

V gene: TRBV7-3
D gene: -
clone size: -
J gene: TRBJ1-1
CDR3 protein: CASSLTPGRAFF
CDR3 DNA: TGTGCCAGCAGCTTAACGCCCGGGAGGGCTTTCTTT

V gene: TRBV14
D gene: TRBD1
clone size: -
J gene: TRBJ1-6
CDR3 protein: CASSQTGGRSPLHF
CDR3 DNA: TGTGCCAGCAGCCAGACAGGGGGTCGGTCACCCCTCCACTTT

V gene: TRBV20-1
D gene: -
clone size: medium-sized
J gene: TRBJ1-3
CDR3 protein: CSALSGNTIYF
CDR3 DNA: TGCAGTGCCCTATCTGGAAACACCATATATTTT

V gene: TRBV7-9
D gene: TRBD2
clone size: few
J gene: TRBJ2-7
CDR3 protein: CASSLGVGGSGEQYF
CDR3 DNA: TGTGCCAGCAGCTTAGGGGTCGGGGGGTCAGGCGAGCAGTACTTC

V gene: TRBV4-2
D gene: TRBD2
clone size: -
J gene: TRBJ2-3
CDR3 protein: CASSQDGGVGDTQYF
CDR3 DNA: TGTGCCAGCAGCCAAGACGGGGGGGTAGGAGATACGCAGTATTTT

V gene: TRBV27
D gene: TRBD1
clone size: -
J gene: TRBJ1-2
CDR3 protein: CASSPGQGNYGYTF
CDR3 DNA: TGTGCCAGCAGTCCGGGACAGGGGAACTATGGCTACACCTTC

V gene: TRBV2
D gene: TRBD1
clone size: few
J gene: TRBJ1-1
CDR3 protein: CASSERGGGQGANTEAFF
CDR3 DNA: TGTGCCAGCAGTGAACGTGGGGGGGGACAGGGGGCCAACACTGAAGCTTTCTTT

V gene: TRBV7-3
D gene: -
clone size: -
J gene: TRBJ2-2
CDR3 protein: CASSPHTGELFF
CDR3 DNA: TGTGCCAGCAGCCCCCATACCGGGGAGCTGTTTTTT

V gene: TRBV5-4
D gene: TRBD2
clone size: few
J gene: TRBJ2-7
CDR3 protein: CASSSGLAYEQYF
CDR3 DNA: TGTGCCAGCAGCTCGGGACTAGCCTACGAGCAGTACTTC

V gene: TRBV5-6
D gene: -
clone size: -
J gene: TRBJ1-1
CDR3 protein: CASSLVPDTEAFF
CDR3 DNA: TGTGCCAGCAGCTTGGTCCCAGACACTGAAGCTTTCTTT

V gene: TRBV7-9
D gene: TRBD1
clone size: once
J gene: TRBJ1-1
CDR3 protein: CASSYTGAEAFF
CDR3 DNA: TGTGCCAGCAGCTATACAGGGGCTGAAGCTTTCTTT

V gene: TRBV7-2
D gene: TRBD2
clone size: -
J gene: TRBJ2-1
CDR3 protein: CASSFGGGTYNEQFF
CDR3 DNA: TGTGCCAGCAGCTTTGGCGGGGGGACCTACAATGAGCAGTTCTTC

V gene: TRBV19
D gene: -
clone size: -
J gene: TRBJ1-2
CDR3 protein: CASGTGSNYGYTF
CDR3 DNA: TGTGCCAGCGGAACAGGCTCCAACTATGGCTACACCTTC

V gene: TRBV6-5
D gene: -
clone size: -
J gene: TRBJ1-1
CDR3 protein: CASSYGGGRNTEAFF
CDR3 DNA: TGTGCCAGCAGTTACGGGGGGGGGAGGAACACTGAAGCTTTCTTT

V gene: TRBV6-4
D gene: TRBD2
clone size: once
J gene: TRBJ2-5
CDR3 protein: CASSCHGTSGETQETQYF
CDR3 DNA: TGTGCCAGCAGTTGCCATGGGACTAGCGGGGAGACCCAAGAGACCCAGTACTTC

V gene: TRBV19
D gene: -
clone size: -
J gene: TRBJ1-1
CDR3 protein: CASSIFGTEAFF
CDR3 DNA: TGTGCCAGTAGTATTTTCGGGACTGAAGCTTTCTTT

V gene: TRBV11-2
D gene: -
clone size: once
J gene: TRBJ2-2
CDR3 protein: CASSQENTGELFF
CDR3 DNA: TGTGCCAGCTCTCAGGAAAACACCGGGGAGCTGTTTTTT

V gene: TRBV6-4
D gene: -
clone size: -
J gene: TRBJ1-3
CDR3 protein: CASSYGRAGNTIYF
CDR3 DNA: TGTGCCAGCAGTTACGGCAGGGCTGGAAACACCATATATTTT

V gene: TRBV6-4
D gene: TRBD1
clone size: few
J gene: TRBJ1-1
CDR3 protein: CASTRNLDRGLMNTEAFF
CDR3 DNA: TGTGCCAGCACCCGTAATCTGGACAGGGGGCTTATGAACACTGAAGCTTTCTTT

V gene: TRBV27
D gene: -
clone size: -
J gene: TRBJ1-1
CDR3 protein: CASSSEYQRTQTNTEAFF
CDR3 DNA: TGTGCCAGCAGTTCGGAGTACCAACGGACTCAAACTAACACTGAAGCTTTCTTT

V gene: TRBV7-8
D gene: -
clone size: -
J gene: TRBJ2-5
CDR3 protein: CASSPQAGAVGQYF
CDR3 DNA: TGTGCCAGCAGCCCCCAGGCGGGGGCTGTTGGCCAGTACTTC

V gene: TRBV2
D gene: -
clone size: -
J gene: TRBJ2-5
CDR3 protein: CASQTEKETQYF
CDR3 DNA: TGTGCCAGTCAGACAGAAAAAGAGACCCAGTACTTC

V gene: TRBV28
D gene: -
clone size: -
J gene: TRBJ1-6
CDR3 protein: CASRSQGIYNSPLHF
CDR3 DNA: TGTGCCAGCAGGTCCCAGGGGATCTATAATTCACCCCTCCACTTT

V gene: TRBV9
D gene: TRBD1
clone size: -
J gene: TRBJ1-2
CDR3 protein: CASSARTTGGRGYTF
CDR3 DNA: TGTGCCAGCAGCGCTCGCACAACAGGGGGCAGGGGCTACACCTTC

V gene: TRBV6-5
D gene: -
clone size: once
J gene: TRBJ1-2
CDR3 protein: CASSGTGKAYGYTF
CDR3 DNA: TGTGCCAGCAGTGGAACAGGGAAAGCCTATGGCTACACCTTC

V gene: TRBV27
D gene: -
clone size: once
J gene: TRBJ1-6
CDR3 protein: CASSPTGLNSPLHF
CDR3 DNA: TGTGCCAGCAGTCCAACAGGTCTTAATTCACCCCTCCACTTT

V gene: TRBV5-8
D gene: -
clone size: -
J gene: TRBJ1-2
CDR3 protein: CASSNGLTPSRTF
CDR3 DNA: TGTGCCAGCAGCAACGGACTGACCCCTTCAAGGACCTTC

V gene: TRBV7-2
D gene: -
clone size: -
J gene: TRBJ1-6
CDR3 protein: CASSRAGVGSPLHF
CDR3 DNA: TGTGCCAGCAGCCGCGCGGGGGTTGGTTCACCCCTCCACTTT

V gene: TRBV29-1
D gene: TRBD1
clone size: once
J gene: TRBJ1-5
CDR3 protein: CSVGQGADQPQHF
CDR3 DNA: TGCAGCGTAGGACAGGGGGCCGACCAGCCCCAGCATTTT

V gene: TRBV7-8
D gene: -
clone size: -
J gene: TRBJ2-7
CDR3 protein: CASSLHGPSGNEQYF
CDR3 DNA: TGTGCCAGCAGCCTTCACGGACCCTCCGGGAACGAGCAGTACTTC

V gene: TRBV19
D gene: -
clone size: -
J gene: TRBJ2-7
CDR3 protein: CASSIETDTYEQYF
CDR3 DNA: TGTGCCAGTAGTATAGAGACAGACACCTACGAGCAGTACTTC

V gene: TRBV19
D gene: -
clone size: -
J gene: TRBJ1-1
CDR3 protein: CASSADSPTEAFF
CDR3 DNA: TGTGCCAGTAGTGCTGACAGCCCCACTGAAGCTTTCTTT

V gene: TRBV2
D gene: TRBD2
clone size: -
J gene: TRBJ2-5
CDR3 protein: CASSEGLAGGRETQYF
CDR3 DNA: TGTGCCAGCAGTGAAGGACTAGCGGGGGGGCGGGAGACCCAGTACTTC

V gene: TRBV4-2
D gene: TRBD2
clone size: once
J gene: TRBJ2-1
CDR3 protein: CASSRGTSGSSYNEQFF
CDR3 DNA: TGTGCCAGCAGCCGAGGGACTAGCGGGAGCTCCTACAATGAGCAGTTCTTC

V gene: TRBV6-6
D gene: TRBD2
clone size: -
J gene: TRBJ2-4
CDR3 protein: CASSPGLAGGRNIQYF
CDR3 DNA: TGTGCCAGCAGTCCTGGACTAGCGGGGGGGAGAAACATTCAGTACTTC

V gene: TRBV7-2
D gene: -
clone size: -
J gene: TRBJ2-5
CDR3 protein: CASRSTPGAGGETQYF
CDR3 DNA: TGTGCCAGCAGAAGTACTCCGGGAGCTGGGGGAGAGACCCAGTACTTC

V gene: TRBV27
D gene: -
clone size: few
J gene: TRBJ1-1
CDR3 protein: CASSLTRGNTEAFF
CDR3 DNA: TGTGCCAGCAGTTTAACGCGGGGGAACACTGAAGCTTTCTTT

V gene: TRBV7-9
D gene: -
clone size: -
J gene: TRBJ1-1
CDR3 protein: CASSLASTVSVSTEAFF
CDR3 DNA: TGTGCCAGCAGCTTAGCTTCGACAGTCTCGGTTTCCACTGAAGCTTTCTTT

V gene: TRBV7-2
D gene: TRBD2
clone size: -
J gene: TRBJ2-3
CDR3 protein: CASSRSGGGLHTQYF
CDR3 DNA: TGTGCCAGCAGCAGGTCGGGGGGAGGCCTTCATACGCAGTATTTT

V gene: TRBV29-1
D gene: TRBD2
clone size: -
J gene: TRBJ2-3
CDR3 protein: CSVATSGGREDTQYF
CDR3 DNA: TGCAGCGTTGCTACTAGCGGGGGGCGGGAAGATACGCAGTATTTT